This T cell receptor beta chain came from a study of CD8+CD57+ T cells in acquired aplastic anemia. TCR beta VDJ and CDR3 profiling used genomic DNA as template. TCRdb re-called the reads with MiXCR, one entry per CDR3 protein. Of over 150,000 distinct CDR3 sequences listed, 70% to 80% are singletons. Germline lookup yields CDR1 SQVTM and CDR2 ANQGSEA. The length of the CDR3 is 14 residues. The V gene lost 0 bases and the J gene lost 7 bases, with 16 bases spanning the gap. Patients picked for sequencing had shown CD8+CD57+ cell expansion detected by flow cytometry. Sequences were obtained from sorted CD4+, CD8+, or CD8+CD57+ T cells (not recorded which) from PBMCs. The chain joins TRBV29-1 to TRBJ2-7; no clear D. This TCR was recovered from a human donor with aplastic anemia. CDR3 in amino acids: CSVEEVRSTGEQYF. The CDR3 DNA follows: TGCAGCGTTGAAGAAGTAAGGTCAACTGGGGAGCAGTACTTC.